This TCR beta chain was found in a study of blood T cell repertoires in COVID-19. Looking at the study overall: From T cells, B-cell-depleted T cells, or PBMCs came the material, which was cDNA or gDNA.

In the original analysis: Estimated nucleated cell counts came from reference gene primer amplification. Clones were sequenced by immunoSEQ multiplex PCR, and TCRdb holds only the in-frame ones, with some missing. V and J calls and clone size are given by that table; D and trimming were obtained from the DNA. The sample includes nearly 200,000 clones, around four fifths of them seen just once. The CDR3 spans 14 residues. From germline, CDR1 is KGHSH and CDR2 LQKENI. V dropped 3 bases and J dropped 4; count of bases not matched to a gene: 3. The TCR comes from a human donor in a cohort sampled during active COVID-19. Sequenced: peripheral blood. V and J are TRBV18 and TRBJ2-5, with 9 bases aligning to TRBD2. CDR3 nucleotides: TGTGCCAGCTCACCCCAACTAGCGGGAGAGACCCAGTACTTC. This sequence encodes CASSPQLAGETQYF. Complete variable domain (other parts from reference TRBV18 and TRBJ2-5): NAGVMQNPRHLVRRRGQEARLRCSPMKGHSHVYWYRQLPEEGLKFMVYLQKENIIDESGMPKERFSAEFPKEGPSILRIQQVVRGDSAAYFCASSPQLAGETQYFGPGTRLLVL.